The 12 T cell receptor beta chains given below trace back to one sample, sequenced in a study of cytomegalovirus exposure and HLA in healthy donors. Primers for the PCR totalled 60 Vbeta and 13 Jbeta. Some clones are missing from TCRdb's copy, which holds only in-frame ones; the method was immunoSEQ multiplex PCR. This table holds under 200,000 clones, 70% to 80% found once. The specimen sequenced was PBMCs. The source of these receptors is a woman in her thirties in good health and CMV-seropositive.

V gene TRBV19 combines with J gene TRBJ1-4, with a tentative D call TRBD1 (6 bases). The germline V and J ends were trimmed by 3 bases and 6 bases, with 11 bases remaining between them. The germline V gene has CDR1 LNHDA and CDR2 SQIVND (reference sequence). The CDR3 sequence is 14 residues long. CDR3 amino acids: CASSMGAWDEKLFF. CDR3 DNA: TGTGCCAGTAGTATGGGGGCGTGGGATGAAAAACTGTTTTTT.

This rearrangement joins TRBV5-6 to TRBJ2-1; 11 bases align to TRBD2. Germline trimming cut 0 bases from V and 4 bases from J; bases unmatched to any gene: 3. CDR3 size: 16 residues. Germline V gives CDR1 SGHDT, CDR2 YYEEEE. CDR3 sequence reads: CASSLGVAGGYNEQFF. CDR3 bases: TGTGCCAGCAGCTTGGGGGTAGCGGGGGGGTACAATGAGCAGTTCTTC. The whole variable domain, remainder taken from reference TRBV5-6 and TRBJ2-1, is DAGVTQSPTHLIKTRGQQVTLRCSPKSGHDTVSWYQQALGQGPQFIFQYYEEEERQRGNFPDRFSGHQFPNYSSELNVNALLLGDSALYLCASSLGVAGGYNEQFFGPGTRLTVL.

The chain carries TRBV7-9 and TRBJ1-4; D remains ambiguous. Germline V gene data show CDR1 as SEHNR and CDR2 as FQNEAQ (reference sequence). The CDR3 extends over 13 amino acids. Between the trimmed V and J ends, which lost 1 base and 8 bases, there was a span of 8 bases. As DNA, the CDR3 is TGTGCCAGCAGCTTAGTCCCGGAGGAAAAACTGTTTTTT. Its protein is CASSLVPEEKLFF.

This chain connects TRBV4-1 to TRBJ2-7; the match to TRBD2 covers 14 bases. With V trimmed by 3 bases and J by 2 bases, 3 bases remained unmatched. The CDR3 runs to 16 residues. Per germline, CDR1 MGHRA and CDR2 YSYEKL. CDR3 coding DNA: TGCGCCAGCAGCCACCAGGGACTAGCGGGGGCCTACGAGCAGTACTTC. Encoded protein: CASSHQGLAGAYEQYF.

This chain joins TRBV15 and TRBJ2-7; 10 bases are a match to TRBD2. The CDR3 has 15 residues. Germline values: CDR1 LNHNV, CDR2 YYDKDF (reference sequence). V trimming: 0 bases; J trimming: 4 bases; junction bases outside the gene matches: 3. The CDR3 region is CATSRESGRGYEQYF. The CDR3 nucleotides read TGTGCCACCAGCAGAGAGAGCGGGAGGGGGTACGAGCAGTACTTC.

The chain links TRBV28 to TRBJ2-7, with TRBD1 matching 8 bases. V gave up 6 bases and J gave up 0 bases; unmatched junction bases: 7. The germline V gene has CDR1 MDHEN and CDR2 SYDVKM. The CDR3 length is 15 residues. The CDR3 loop reads CASRPTGDLSYEQYF. CDR3 DNA: TGTGCCAGCAGGCCGACAGGGGACCTCTCCTACGAGCAGTACTTC.

The chain carries TRBV5-4 and TRBJ1-3; D not certain. The V gene's germline CDR1 is SGHNT and CDR2 YYREEE (reference sequence). With 4 bases removed from V and 0 bases from J, the gap between germline ends came to 14 bases. The CDR3 length is 16 residues. In DNA form, the CDR3 reads TGTGCCAGCAGCCCTATGACTGCTAGCTCTGGAAACACCATATATTTT. Translation gives CASSPMTASSGNTIYF.

This chain uses TRBV10-1 with TRBJ1-5; weak D call: TRBD1 (6 bases). The CDR3 spans 15 residues. The germline V gene has CDR1 WNHNN and CDR2 SYGVQD (reference sequence). Trimming removed 6 bases at V and 2 bases at J, with 14 bases between. CDR3 sequence reads: CASSATGWGNQPQHF. CDR3 nucleotide sequence: TGCGCCAGCAGCGCGACAGGCTGGGGCAATCAGCCCCAGCATTTT.

V and J are TRBV29-1 and TRBJ1-1; 10 bases fit TRBD1. V was clipped by 7 bases and J by 1 base; unmatched bases: 9. This CDR3 is 15 amino acids long. Germline V gene sequence: CDR1 SQVTM, CDR2 ANQGSEA. CDR3 sequence reads: CSGKRQGAENTEAFF. For the CDR3, the DNA is TGCAGCGGGAAGAGACAGGGGGCCGAGAACACTGAAGCTTTCTTT.

This clone was found a few times. V usage is TRBV4-3 and J usage is TRBJ2-1; 11 bases line up with TRBD1. V dropped 0 bases and J dropped 6; count of bases not matched to a gene: 4. Germline CDR1 LGHNA, CDR2 YSLEER. The CDR3 is made up of 16 amino acids. CDR3 sequence: CASSQDQGTGGNEQFF. DNA for the CDR3: TGCGCCAGCAGCCAAGATCAGGGGACAGGGGGCAATGAGCAGTTCTTC.

J is TRBJ1-5 and V is TRBV7-9; 7 bases agree with TRBD1. The CDR3 contains 12 residues. J gave up 10 bases and V 4 bases, and 4 bases lay outside the gene matches. CDR1 SEHNR and CDR2 FQNEAQ come from the germline V gene (reference sequence). The CDR3 region is CASSSTGRPQHF. DNA for the CDR3: TGTGCCAGCAGCTCGACAGGGCGTCCCCAGCATTTT.

The chain uses TRBV4-3 and TRBJ2-3; the match to TRBD2 covers 15 bases. V lost 1 base to trimming and J lost 6 bases; unmatched junction nucleotides: 8. This CDR3 contains 18 residues. From germline, CDR1 is LGHNA and CDR2 YSLEER. CDR3 in DNA: TGCGCCAGCAGCCAAGTCCTTGGGACTAGCGGGAGGTTCGATACGCAGTATTTT. Amino acid sequence: CASSQVLGTSGRFDTQYF.